This T cell receptor (beta chain) emerged from a study of T cells in Graves' hyperthyroidism and ophthalmopathy. Study-wide results and limits: Most thyroid clonotypes expanded above 0.001 appeared in blood too.

Regions amplified from RNA transcripts were the TCR beta CDR3 regions. The TCR CDR3 was amplified in a first-round RT-PCR using the HTBI primer set. TCRdb processed the multiplex PCR reads anew with MiXCR; each CDR3 protein has one entry. Of around 99,000 distinct CDR3 sequences in the sample, about 15% were seen once. The study based diagnoses on clinical symptoms, serum thyroxine and TRAb, thyroid ultrasound and orbital computed tomography. Germline assignment: CDR1 SGHTS and CDR2 YDEGEE. This CDR3 region has 14 residues. Trimming took 0 bases from V and 8 from J; bases not matched to a gene: 7. This clonotype was detected many times. What it binds is not known.

The sample consisted of blood. V usage is TRBV5-8 and J usage is TRBJ1-2, with 7 bases aligning to TRBD1. The sequence was collected from a woman between 50 and 59 years old with Graves' hyperthyroidism. The CDR3 DNA sequence: TGTGCCAGCAGCTTGGAGACAGGGTTTGAGGGCTACACCTTC. It specifies CASSLETGFEGYTF. Full variable domain (remainder filled in from reference TRBV5-8 and TRBJ1-2): EAGVTQSPTHLIKTRGQQATLRCSPISGHTSVYWYQQALGLGLQFLLWYDEGEERNRGNFPPRFSGRQFPNYSSELNVNALELEDSALYLCASSLETGFEGYTFGSGTRLTVV.